This T cell receptor beta chain was observed in a study of T cells and Merkel cell carcinoma outcomes. CDR1 is LNHDA and CDR2 is SQIVND in the germline V gene (reference sequence). Germline trimming cut 5 bases from V and 6 bases from J; bases unmatched to any gene: 6. The CDR3 covers 13 residues. Study-level results: Merkel cell carcinoma outcomes were reportedly predicted by repertoire and T-cell density.

Of note for this clone: Its antigen is unknown.

The method was immunoSEQ multiplex PCR; TCRdb's version includes in-frame clones alone and lacks a portion of them. The sample gives approximately 20,000 clones, roughly 87% of which show up once; 3% to 3.5% is in the top ten. The material sequenced was tumor tissue from Merkel cell carcinoma. V gene TRBV19 combines with J gene TRBJ1-1; 7 positions agree with TRBD1. This receptor was taken from a human donor with Merkel cell carcinoma. The CDR3 region has the DNA TGTGCCAGTAGTGTTGGGACAGTGCCTGAAGCTTTCTTT. Translated: CASSVGTVPEAFF.